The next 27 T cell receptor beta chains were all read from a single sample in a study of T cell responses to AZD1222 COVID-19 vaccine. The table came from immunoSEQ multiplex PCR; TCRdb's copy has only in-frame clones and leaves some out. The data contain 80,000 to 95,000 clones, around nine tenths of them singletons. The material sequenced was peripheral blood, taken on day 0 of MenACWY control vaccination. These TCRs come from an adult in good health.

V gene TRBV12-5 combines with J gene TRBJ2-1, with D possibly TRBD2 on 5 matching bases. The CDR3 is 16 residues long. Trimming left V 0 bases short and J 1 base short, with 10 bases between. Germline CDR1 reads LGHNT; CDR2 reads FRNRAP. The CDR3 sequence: CASGLVLGTSYNEQFF. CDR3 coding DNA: TGTGCTAGTGGTTTGGTACTAGGTACGTCCTACAATGAGCAGTTCTTC. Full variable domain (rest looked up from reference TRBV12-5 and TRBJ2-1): DARVTQTPRHKVTEMGQEVTMRCQPILGHNTVFWYRQTMMQGLELLAYFRNRAPLDDSGMPKDRFSAEMPDATLATLKIQPSEPRDSAVYFCASGLVLGTSYNEQFFGPGTRLTVL.

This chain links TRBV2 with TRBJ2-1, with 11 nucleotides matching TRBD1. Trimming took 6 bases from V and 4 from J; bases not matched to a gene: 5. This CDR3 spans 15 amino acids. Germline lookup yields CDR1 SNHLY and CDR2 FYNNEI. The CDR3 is CASRAGQGVYNEQFF. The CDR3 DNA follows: TGTGCCAGCAGGGCGGGACAGGGGGTGTACAATGAGCAGTTCTTC.

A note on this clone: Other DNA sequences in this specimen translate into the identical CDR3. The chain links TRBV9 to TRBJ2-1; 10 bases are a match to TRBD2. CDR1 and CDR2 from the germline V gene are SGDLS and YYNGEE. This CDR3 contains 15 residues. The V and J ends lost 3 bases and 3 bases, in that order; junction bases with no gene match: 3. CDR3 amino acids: CASSAGLADYNEQFF. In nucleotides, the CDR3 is TGTGCCAGCAGCGCTGGACTAGCGGACTACAATGAGCAGTTCTTC.

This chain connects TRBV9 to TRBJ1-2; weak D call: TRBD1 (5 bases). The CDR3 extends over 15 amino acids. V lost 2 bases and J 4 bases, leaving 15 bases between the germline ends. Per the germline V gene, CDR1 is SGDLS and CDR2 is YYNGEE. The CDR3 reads CASSVGRLSFYGYTF. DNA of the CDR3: TGTGCCAGCAGCGTGGGACGTCTGTCGTTCTATGGCTACACCTTC.

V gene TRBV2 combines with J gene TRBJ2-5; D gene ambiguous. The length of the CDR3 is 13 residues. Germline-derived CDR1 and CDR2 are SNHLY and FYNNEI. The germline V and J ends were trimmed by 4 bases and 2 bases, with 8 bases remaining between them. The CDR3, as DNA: TGTGCCAGCAGTGGGGTGACTCAAGAGACCCAGTACTTC. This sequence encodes CASSGVTQETQYF.

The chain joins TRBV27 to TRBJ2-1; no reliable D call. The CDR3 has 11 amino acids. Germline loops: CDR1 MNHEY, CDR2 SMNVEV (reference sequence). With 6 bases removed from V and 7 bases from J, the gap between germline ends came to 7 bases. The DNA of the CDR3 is TGTGCCAGCAGAGACTGGAATGAGCAGTTCTTC. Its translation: CASRDWNEQFF.

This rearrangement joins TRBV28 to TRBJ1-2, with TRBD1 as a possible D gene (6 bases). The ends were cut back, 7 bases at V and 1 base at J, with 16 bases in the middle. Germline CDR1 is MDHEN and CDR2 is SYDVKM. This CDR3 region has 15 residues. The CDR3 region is CASTPRGAVNYGYTF. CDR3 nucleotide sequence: TGTGCCAGCACCCCTAGGGGGGCGGTTAACTATGGCTACACCTTC.

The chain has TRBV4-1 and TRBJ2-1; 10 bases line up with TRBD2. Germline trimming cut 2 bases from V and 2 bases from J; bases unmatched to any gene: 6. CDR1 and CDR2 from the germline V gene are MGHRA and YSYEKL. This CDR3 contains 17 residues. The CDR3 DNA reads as TGCGCCAGCAGCCAACCTAGCGGGAGAGGTACCTACAATGAGCAGTTCTTC. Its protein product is CASSQPSGRGTYNEQFF.

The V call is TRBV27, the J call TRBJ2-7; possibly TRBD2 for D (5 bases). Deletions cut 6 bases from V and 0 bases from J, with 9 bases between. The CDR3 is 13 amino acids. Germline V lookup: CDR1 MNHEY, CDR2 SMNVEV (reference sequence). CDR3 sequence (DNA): TGTGCCAGCAGCCCTACTAGCTCCTACGAGCAGTACTTC. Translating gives CASSPTSSYEQYF.

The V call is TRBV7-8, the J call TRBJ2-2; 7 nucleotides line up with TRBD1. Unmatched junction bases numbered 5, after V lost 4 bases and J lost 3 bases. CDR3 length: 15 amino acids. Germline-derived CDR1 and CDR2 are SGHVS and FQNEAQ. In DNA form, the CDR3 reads TGTGCCAGCAGCTCTTTTACAGGGGACACCGGGGAGCTGTTTTTT. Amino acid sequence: CASSSFTGDTGELFF.

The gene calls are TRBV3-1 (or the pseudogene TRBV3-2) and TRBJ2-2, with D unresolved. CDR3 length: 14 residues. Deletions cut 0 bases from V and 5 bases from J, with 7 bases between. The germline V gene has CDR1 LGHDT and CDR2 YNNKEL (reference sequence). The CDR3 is CASSQDGKTGELFF. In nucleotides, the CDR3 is TGTGCCAGCAGCCAAGATGGGAAAACCGGGGAGCTGTTTTTT.

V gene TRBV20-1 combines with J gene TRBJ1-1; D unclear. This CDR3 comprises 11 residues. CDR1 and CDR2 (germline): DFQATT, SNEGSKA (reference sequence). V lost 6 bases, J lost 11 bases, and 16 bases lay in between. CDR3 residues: CSAPREGLAFF. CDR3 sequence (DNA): TGCAGTGCCCCCCGAGAAGGGTTGGCTTTCTTT.

CDR3 amino acids: CASSYSGLYTF. Written as DNA, the CDR3 is TGTGCCAGCAGTTACTCGGGGCTCTACACCTTC. The chain is built from TRBV6-5 and TRBJ1-2, with D maybe TRBD1 (5 bases). Germline CDR1 reads MNHEY; CDR2 reads SVGAGI. The germline V and J ends were trimmed by 0 bases and 10 bases, with 6 bases remaining between them. The CDR3 consists of 11 residues.

The CDR3: CASSVAGRGTDTQYF. The CDR3 DNA follows: TGTGCCAGCAGCGTAGCCGGGAGAGGGACAGATACGCAGTATTTT. This rearrangement joins TRBV9 to TRBJ2-3, with a possible D match to TRBD2 (6 bases). The germline V and J ends were trimmed by 0 bases and 3 bases, with 11 bases remaining between them. This CDR3 comprises 15 residues. Germline loops: CDR1 SGDLS, CDR2 YYNGEE. The variable domain in full, with the rest retrieved from reference TRBV9 and TRBJ2-3, is DSGVTQTPKHLITATGQRVTLRCSPRSGDLSVYWYQQSLDQGLQFLIQYYNGEERAKGNILERFSAQQFPDLHSELNLSSLELGDSALYFCASSVAGRGTDTQYFGPGTRLTVL.

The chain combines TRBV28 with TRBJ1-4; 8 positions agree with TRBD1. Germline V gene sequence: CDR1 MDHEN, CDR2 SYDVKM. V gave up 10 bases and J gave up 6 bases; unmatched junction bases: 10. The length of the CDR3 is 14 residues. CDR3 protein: CATNRGQDYEKLFF. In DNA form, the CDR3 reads TGTGCCACCAATAGGGGACAGGATTATGAAAAACTGTTTTTT.

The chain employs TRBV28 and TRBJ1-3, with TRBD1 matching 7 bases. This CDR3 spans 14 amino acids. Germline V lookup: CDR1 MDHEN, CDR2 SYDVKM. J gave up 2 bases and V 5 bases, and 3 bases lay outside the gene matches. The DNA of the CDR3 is TGTGCCAGCAGTCAGGGGGGGGCTGGAAACACCATATATTTT. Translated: CASSQGGAGNTIYF.

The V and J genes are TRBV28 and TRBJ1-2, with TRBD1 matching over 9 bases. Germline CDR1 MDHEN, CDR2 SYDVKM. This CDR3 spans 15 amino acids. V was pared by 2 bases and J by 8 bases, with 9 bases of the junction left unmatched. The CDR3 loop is CASSLPRTGERGYTF. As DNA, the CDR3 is TGTGCCAGCAGTTTACCTCGGACAGGGGAAAGGGGCTACACCTTC.

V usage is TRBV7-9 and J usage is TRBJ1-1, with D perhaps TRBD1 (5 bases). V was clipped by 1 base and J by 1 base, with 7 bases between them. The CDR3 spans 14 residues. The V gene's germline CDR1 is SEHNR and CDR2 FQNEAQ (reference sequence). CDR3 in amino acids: CASSLDGQNTEAFF. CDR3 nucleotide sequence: TGTGCCAGCAGCTTAGACGGACAGAACACTGAAGCTTTCTTT.

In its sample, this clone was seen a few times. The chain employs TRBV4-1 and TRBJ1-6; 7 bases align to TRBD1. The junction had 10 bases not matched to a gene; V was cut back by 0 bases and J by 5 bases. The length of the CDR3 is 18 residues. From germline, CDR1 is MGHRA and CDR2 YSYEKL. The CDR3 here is CASSQDGGRGRDNSPLHF. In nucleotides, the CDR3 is TGCGCCAGCAGCCAAGATGGAGGCAGGGGGAGAGATAATTCACCCCTCCACTTT.

CDR3 amino acids: CASRTGAYEQYF. In nucleotides, the CDR3 is TGTGCCAGCCGAACGGGAGCGTACGAGCAGTACTTC. The V call is TRBV28, the J call TRBJ2-7; D may be TRBD2 (6 bases). The germline V gene encodes CDR1 MDHEN and CDR2 SYDVKM. This CDR3 region has 12 residues. The V end was cut by 8 bases, the J end by 4 bases, with 12 bases between.

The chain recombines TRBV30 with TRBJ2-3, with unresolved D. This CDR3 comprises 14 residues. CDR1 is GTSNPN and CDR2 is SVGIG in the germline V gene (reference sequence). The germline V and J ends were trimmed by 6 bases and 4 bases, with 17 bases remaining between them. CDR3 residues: CACSPPSRPDTQYF. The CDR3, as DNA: TGTGCCTGTTCCCCTCCCTCGCGGCCAGATACGCAGTATTTT.

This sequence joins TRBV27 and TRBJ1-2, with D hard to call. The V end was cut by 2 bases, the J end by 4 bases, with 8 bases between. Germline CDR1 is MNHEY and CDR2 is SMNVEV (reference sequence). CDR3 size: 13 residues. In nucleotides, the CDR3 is TGTGCCAGCAGTTTAGCGGGTAGCTATGGCTACACCTTC. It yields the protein CASSLAGSYGYTF.

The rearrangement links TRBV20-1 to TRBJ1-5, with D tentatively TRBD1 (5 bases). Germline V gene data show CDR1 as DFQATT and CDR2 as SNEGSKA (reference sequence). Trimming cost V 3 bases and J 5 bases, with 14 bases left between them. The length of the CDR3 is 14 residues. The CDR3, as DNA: TGCAGTGCTAGTAAGGGGTATGGAGATCAGCCCCAGCATTTT. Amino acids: CSASKGYGDQPQHF.

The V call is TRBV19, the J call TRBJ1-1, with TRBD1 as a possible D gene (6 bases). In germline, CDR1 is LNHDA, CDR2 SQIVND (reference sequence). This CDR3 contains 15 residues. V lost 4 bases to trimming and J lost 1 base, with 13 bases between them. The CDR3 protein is CASSKPQGPNTEAFF. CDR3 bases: TGTGCCAGTAGTAAACCACAGGGCCCGAACACTGAAGCTTTCTTT.

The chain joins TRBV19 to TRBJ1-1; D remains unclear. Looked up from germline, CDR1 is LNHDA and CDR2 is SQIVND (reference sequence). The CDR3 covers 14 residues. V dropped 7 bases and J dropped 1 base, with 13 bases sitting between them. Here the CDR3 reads CASIPAPGNTEAFF. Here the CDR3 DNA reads TGTGCCAGTATCCCGGCCCCGGGGAACACTGAAGCTTTCTTT. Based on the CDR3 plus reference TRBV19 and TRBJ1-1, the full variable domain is DGGITQSPKYLFRKEGQNVTLSCEQNLNHDAMYWYRQDPGQGLRLIYYSQIVNDFQKGDIAEGYSVSREKKESFPLTVTSAQKNPTAFYLCASIPAPGNTEAFFGQGTRLTVV.

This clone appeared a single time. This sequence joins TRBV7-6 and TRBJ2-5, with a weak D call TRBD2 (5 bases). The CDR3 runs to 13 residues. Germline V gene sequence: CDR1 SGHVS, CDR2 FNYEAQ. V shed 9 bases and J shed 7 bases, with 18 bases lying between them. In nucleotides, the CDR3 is TGTGCCAGTCAAACCGAGATCGGAGGGACCCAGTACTTC. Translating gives CASQTEIGGTQYF.

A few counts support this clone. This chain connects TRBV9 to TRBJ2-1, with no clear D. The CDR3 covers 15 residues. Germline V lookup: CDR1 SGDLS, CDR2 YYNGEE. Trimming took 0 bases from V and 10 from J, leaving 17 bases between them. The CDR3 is CASSVDAPASWEQFF. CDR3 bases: TGTGCCAGCAGCGTAGATGCCCCAGCCTCTTGGGAGCAGTTCTTC.